Listed below are T cell receptor beta chains from one sample, sequenced in a study of CD8 T cells in Susac syndrome. TCRdb used MiXCR to reprocess the immunoSEQ multiplex PCR reads, holding one entry per CDR3 protein. The table has 150,000 to 200,000 distinct CDR3 sequences, about 96% seen once. The sequenced sample consisted of CD4+ T cells from PBMCs. The receptors here all came from a human donor with Susac syndrome. The CDR3 runs from the conserved cysteine through the conserved F or W. The order of the fields is D gene, clone size, V gene, J gene, CDR3 protein, CDR3 DNA. A D gene is named only where the DNA matches it firmly. Clone size is given for some rows only: seen once, a few or many times, or a class if the clone is expanded.

>TRBD2|.|TRBV29-1|TRBJ2-3
CSVEDLMDRLAGGPDTQYF
TGCAGCGTTGAAGATCTTATGGATCGACTAGCGGGGGGCCCAGATACGCAGTATTTT
>TRBD2|.|TRBV5-1|TRBJ2-1
CASSLRASGAYNEQFF
TGCGCCAGCAGCTTAAGGGCTAGCGGGGCCTACAATGAGCAGTTCTTC
>.|.|TRBV27|TRBJ1-2
CASRGVVGTPQGDGYTF
TGTGCCAGCAGGGGTGTGGTTGGGACCCCCCAGGGCGATGGCTACACCTTC
>TRBD2|.|TRBV27|TRBJ2-1
CASSLSGSGRAVGNEQFF
TGTGCCAGCAGTTTATCGGGTAGCGGGAGGGCCGTCGGGAATGAGCAGTTCTTC
>.|.|TRBV11-3|TRBJ2-5
CASSADRQQETQYF
TGTGCCAGCAGTGCCGACAGGCAACAAGAGACCCAGTACTTC
>.|.|TRBV6-2/TRBV6-3|TRBJ2-1
CASSQGREQFF
TGTGCCAGCAGTCAAGGCCGTGAGCAGTTCTTC
>TRBD2|.|TRBV9|TRBJ2-3
CASSARLAGGVDTQYF
TGTGCCAGCAGCGCCAGACTAGCGGGAGGTGTAGATACGCAGTATTTT
>TRBD1|.|TRBV29-1|TRBJ2-5
CSVRTGQETQYF
TGCAGCGTTCGGACAGGGCAGGAGACCCAGTACTTC
>TRBD2|.|TRBV4-2|TRBJ2-1
CASSRRRESPYNEQFF
TGTGCCAGCAGCCGGCGGCGGGAGTCCCCTTACAATGAGCAGTTCTTC
>.|.|TRBV11-1|TRBJ1-1
CASSLARGIGEAFF
TGTGCCAGCAGCTTAGCCCGCGGCATCGGCGAAGCTTTCTTT
>TRBD1|.|TRBV7-2|TRBJ1-2
CASSPRGDSLYGYTF
TGTGCCAGCAGTCCTAGGGGGGACAGCCTCTATGGCTACACCTTC
>TRBD2|.|TRBV7-2|TRBJ2-1
CASSSGLAGGVEQFF
TGTGCCAGCAGTTCGGGACTAGCGGGAGGTGTTGAGCAGTTCTTC
>.|.|TRBV9|TRBJ1-2
CASSAVYGYTF
TGTGCCAGCAGCGCGGTCTACGGCTACACCTTC
>TRBD2|.|TRBV27|TRBJ2-3
CASSLWVAGGLDTQYF
TGTGCCAGCAGTTTGTGGGTAGCGGGAGGCCTGGATACGCAGTATTTT
>TRBD1|.|TRBV28|TRBJ2-7
CASRPGQDYEQYF
TGTGCCAGCAGACCGGGACAGGATTACGAGCAGTACTTC
>TRBD2|.|TRBV20-1|TRBJ2-1
CSAGHPSSGRANEQFF
TGCAGTGCTGGACACCCCTCTAGCGGGAGGGCCAATGAGCAGTTCTTC
>TRBD1|few|TRBV7-9|TRBJ2-3
CASSLQGVGTDTQYF
TGTGCCAGCAGCTTACAGGGGGTTGGCACAGATACGCAGTATTTT
>.|.|TRBV29-1|TRBJ2-3
CSVLGRLTDTQYF
TGCAGCGTTCTTGGAAGACTCACAGATACGCAGTATTTT
>.|few|TRBV19|TRBJ2-1
CASSLAGQSSYNEQFF
TGTGCCAGTAGTCTTGCGGGGCAGAGCTCCTACAATGAGCAGTTCTTC
>.|once|TRBV11-2|TRBJ2-6
CASSSDISSGANVLTF
TGTGCCAGCAGCAGCGACATTTCCTCTGGGGCCAACGTCCTGACTTTC
>TRBD1|.|TRBV29-1|TRBJ1-1
CSGDRVNTEAFF
TGCAGCGGGGACAGGGTAAACACTGAAGCTTTCTTT
>.|.|TRBV10-3|TRBJ2-1
CAISESLGKSSYNEQFF
TGTGCCATCAGTGAGTCATTGGGGAAAAGCTCCTACAATGAGCAGTTCTTC
>.|.|TRBV5-8|TRBJ1-6
CASSLPGFGNSPLHF
TGTGCCAGCAGCTTGCCCGGGTTTGGCAATTCACCCCTCCACTTT
>TRBD1|.|TRBV20-1|TRBJ2-7
CSARDPGTASYEQYF
TGCAGTGCTAGGGACCCCGGGACAGCCTCCTACGAGCAGTACTTC
>TRBD1|.|TRBV7-3|TRBJ2-6
CASSWDRAAGANVLTF
TGTGCCAGCAGCTGGGACAGGGCGGCCGGGGCCAACGTCCTGACTTTC
>.|.|TRBV29-1|TRBJ1-1
CSWGLRNTEAFF
TGCAGCTGGGGATTGAGGAACACTGAAGCTTTCTTT
>TRBD1|.|TRBV2|TRBJ2-5
CATLRDSQETQYF
TGTGCCACCCTCCGGGACAGCCAAGAGACCCAGTACTTC
>.|.|TRBV28|TRBJ2-7
CASYGVSYEQYF
TGTGCCAGTTACGGGGTCTCCTACGAGCAGTACTTC
>.|.|TRBV12-3/TRBV12-4|TRBJ1-1
CASSWGGPDTEAFF
TGTGCCAGCAGTTGGGGGGGGCCAGACACTGAAGCTTTCTTT
>.|.|TRBV14|TRBJ2-1
CASSHFSVIQLLNEQFF
TGTGCCAGCAGCCATTTCTCCGTAATACAACTCCTCAATGAGCAGTTCTTC
>.|.|TRBV3-1|TRBJ1-5
CASSLREEQPQHF
TGTGCCAGCAGCCTCAGGGAGGAACAGCCCCAGCATTTT
>.|.|TRBV5-6|TRBJ2-5
CASSLGGARETQYF
TGTGCCAGCAGCTTGGGGGGCGCCCGAGAGACCCAGTACTTC
>.|.|TRBV7-2|TRBJ2-3
CASSLWDTQYF
TGTGCCAGCTCCCTGTGGGATACGCAGTATTTT
>.|.|TRBV28|TRBJ1-4
CASSSSNEKLFF
TGTGCCAGCAGTTCTTCTAATGAAAAACTGTTTTTT
>.|.|TRBV5-6|TRBJ1-2
CASTNHRAVGGYTF
TGTGCCAGCACCAACCACAGGGCCGTGGGAGGCTACACCTTC
>.|.|TRBV9|TRBJ2-7
CASSSGNSYEQYF
TGTGCCAGCAGCTCGGGGAACTCCTACGAGCAGTACTTC
>.|.|TRBV3-1|TRBJ2-5
CASSQARRQETQYF
TGTGCCAGCAGCCAAGCGAGGCGCCAAGAGACCCAGTACTTC
>.|.|TRBV9|TRBJ2-3
CASSVAATDTQYF
TGTGCCAGCAGCGTAGCTGCCACAGATACGCAGTATTTT
>.|few|TRBV11-2|TRBJ2-3
CASSFSRADTQYF
TGTGCCAGCAGCTTTTCCCGGGCAGATACGCAGTATTTT
>.|.|TRBV7-8|TRBJ2-6
CASSLDLGGTSGANVLTF
TGTGCCAGCAGCTTAGACCTCGGCGGGACCTCTGGGGCCAACGTCCTGACTTTC
>.|.|TRBV6-1|TRBJ2-5
CASKHLRETQYF
TGTGCCAGCAAGCACCTCCGGGAGACCCAGTACTTC
>TRBD2|.|TRBV20-1|TRBJ2-3
CSARGLASGGSDTQYF
TGCAGTGCTAGAGGGCTTGCTAGCGGGGGATCAGATACGCAGTATTTT
>TRBD2|.|TRBV28|TRBJ2-7
CASIPSGRGNEQYF
TGTGCCAGCATCCCTAGCGGGAGGGGTAACGAGCAGTACTTC
>.|.|TRBV3-1|TRBJ1-1
CASSQDLRNTEAFF
TGTGCCAGCAGCCAAGATCTCAGGAACACTGAAGCTTTCTTT
>TRBD2|.|TRBV20-1|TRBJ2-2
CSARDKTSGRVNTGELFF
TGCAGTGCTAGAGATAAGACTAGCGGGAGGGTTAACACCGGGGAGCTGTTTTTT
>.|.|TRBV10-2|TRBJ2-4
CASSDALAGRSGIQYF
TGCGCCAGCAGTGACGCCTTGGCGGGGCGGAGTGGCATTCAGTACTTC
>TRBD1|.|TRBV7-2|TRBJ1-5
CASSQGQGAQPQHF
TGTGCCAGCAGCCAGGGACAGGGAGCCCAGCCCCAGCATTTT
>.|.|TRBV29-1|TRBJ2-7
CSVESPRPYEQYF
TGCAGCGTTGAATCGCCGAGGCCCTACGAGCAGTACTTC
>TRBD2|.|TRBV7-2|TRBJ2-5
CASSLEVAGVLQTQYF
TGTGCCAGCAGCTTAGAGGTAGCGGGAGTCCTGCAGACCCAGTACTTC
>TRBD1|.|TRBV20-1|TRBJ2-1
CSARETGGYYNEQFF
TGCAGTGCTAGAGAGACAGGGGGCTACTACAATGAGCAGTTCTTC
>.|.|TRBV6-2/TRBV6-3|TRBJ2-3
CASSRLGTAYF
TGTGCCAGCAGCCGACTAGGGACTGCATATTTT
>.|.|TRBV3-1|TRBJ1-3
CASSREVLSGNTIYF
TGTGCCAGCAGCCGCGAAGTACTCTCTGGAAACACCATATATTTT
>.|.|TRBV3-1|TRBJ1-5
CASSDTIGAGGNQPQHF
TGTGCCAGCAGCGACACAATCGGGGCCGGTGGCAATCAGCCCCAGCATTTT
>TRBD1|.|TRBV29-1|TRBJ2-1
CSVERTGGGEQFF
TGCAGCGTTGAGAGGACAGGGGGTGGTGAGCAGTTCTTC
>.|once|TRBV7-8|TRBJ1-4
CASSRVQGEKLFF
TGTGCCAGCAGCCGAGTACAGGGTGAAAAACTGTTTTTT
>TRBD2|.|TRBV6-5|TRBJ2-1
CASSFNPGTSGRASNEQFF
TGTGCCAGCAGTTTCAACCCCGGGACTAGCGGGAGGGCCTCCAATGAGCAGTTCTTC
>.|.|TRBV29-1|TRBJ2-1
CSVGKRDSSYNEQFF
TGCAGCGTTGGTAAGCGGGACAGCTCCTACAATGAGCAGTTCTTC